A single sample gave rise to the 17 T cell receptor beta chains below, sequenced in a study of beta chain features in type 1 diabetes. Regarding the study as a whole: Type 1 diabetes patients had moderately but significantly shorter TCRB CDR3s in all four CD4+ subsets.

The antigens these receptors bind are not known. Isolated RNA was reverse transcribed in full, so expressed TCRB transcripts were sequenced. Repertoires were generated with immunoSEQ multiplex PCR, while TCRdb's copy carries only in-frame clones and drops some. In the table there are approximately 50,000 clones, about 60% of which are singletons. The sequenced material came from stem cell memory CD4+ T cells from blood. The receptors shown here come from a woman under 40 with type 1 diabetes.

The genes are TRBV11-2 and TRBJ2-7, with a weak D call TRBD1 (5 bases). Trimming took off 2 bases at V and 3 bases at J, with 11 bases between the two ends. Germline CDR1 reads SGHAT; CDR2 reads FQNNGV. The CDR3 length is 14 residues. The CDR3 DNA reads TGTGCCAGCAGCTTATCAACAGGAGTCTACGAGCAGTACTTC. This translates into CASSLSTGVYEQYF.

This chain connects TRBV5-1 to TRBJ1-5; the match to TRBD1 covers 7 bases. This CDR3 is 15 amino acids long. Germline loops: CDR1 SGHRS, CDR2 YFSETQ. V was pared by 4 bases and J by 3 bases, with 7 bases of the junction left unmatched. The DNA of the CDR3 is TGCGCCAGCAGCCCCAGGGACAGCTTCAATCAGCCCCAGCATTTT. Residues: CASSPRDSFNQPQHF. The full variable domain, in which reference TRBV5-1 and TRBJ1-5 provide the parts outside the CDR3, is KAGVTQTPRYLIKTRGQQVTLSCSPISGHRSVSWYQQTPGQGLQFLFEYFSETQRNKGNFPGRFSGRQFSNSRSEMNVSTLELGDSALYLCASSPRDSFNQPQHFGDGTRLSIL.

CDR3 protein: CASSSNLANEQFF. Here the CDR3 DNA reads TGTGCCAGCAGCTCGAATTTAGCGAATGAGCAGTTCTTC. The chain combines TRBV5-6 with TRBJ2-1; D perhaps matches TRBD2 (5 bases). CDR1 and CDR2 from the germline V gene are SGHDT and YYEEEE. The V end was cut by 3 bases, the J end by 7 bases, with 11 bases between. The CDR3 consists of 13 residues.

The genes are TRBV4-2 and TRBJ2-1; a weak D match, TRBD2 (6 bases). V lost 4 bases and J 0 bases, leaving 13 bases between the germline ends. The CDR3 contains 16 residues. Germline V gene sequence: CDR1 LGHNA, CDR2 YNFKEQ. CDR3 sequence: CASSPQPSASYNEQFF. The CDR3 nucleotides read TGTGCCAGCAGCCCCCAACCTAGCGCCTCCTACAATGAGCAGTTCTTC.

Only a few counts were recorded for this clone. The CDR3 nucleotides are TGTGCCAGCTCACTGGTCAGGTGGCAGGACACTGAAGCTTTCTTT. It translates to CASSLVRWQDTEAFF. The chain has TRBV18 and TRBJ1-1; D uncertain. V was cut by 4 bases and J by 3 bases, with 15 bases left in between. Germline V gene sequence: CDR1 KGHSH, CDR2 LQKENI. This CDR3 is 15 amino acids long.

This clone was found a few times. This rearrangement joins TRBV30 to TRBJ2-5; tentatively, D is TRBD2 (7 bases). Per the germline V gene, CDR1 is GTSNPN and CDR2 is SVGIG (reference sequence). V lost 7 bases, J lost 0 bases, and 15 bases lay in between. There are 14 residues in the CDR3. The CDR3 here is CALEGGGHQETQYF. CDR3 in DNA: TGTGCCTTGGAGGGGGGGGGACACCAAGAGACCCAGTACTTC.

The chain employs TRBV19 and TRBJ2-7; 10 bases align to TRBD1. Germline V gives CDR1 LNHDA, CDR2 SQIVND (reference sequence). V lost 3 bases to trimming and J lost 9 bases; unmatched junction nucleotides: 5. CDR3 size: 13 residues. The CDR3 DNA follows: TGTGCCAGTAGTATGACGGGACAGGGGACGCAGTACTTC. It translates to CASSMTGQGTQYF.

This chain connects TRBV7-9 to TRBJ1-2, with D maybe TRBD1 (6 bases). Deletions cut 6 bases from V and 4 bases from J, with 18 bases between. CDR3 size: 15 residues. Per the germline V gene, CDR1 is SEHNR and CDR2 is FQNEAQ (reference sequence). The CDR3 coding sequence is TGTGCCAGCAGACTAGGGGACGGGACAAGCTATGGCTACACCTTC. Protein product: CASRLGDGTSYGYTF.

The V gene is TRBV5-1, the J gene TRBJ2-1, with TRBD2 matching 7 bases. CDR1 and CDR2 (germline): SGHRS, YFSETQ. Trimming took 2 bases from V and 7 from J; bases not matched to a gene: 9. This CDR3 spans 15 amino acids. This chain's CDR3 is CASSFEWEGPNEQFF. CDR3 bases: TGCGCCAGCAGCTTTGAGTGGGAGGGCCCAAATGAGCAGTTCTTC.

This sequence joins TRBV6-6 and TRBJ2-7, with 7 bases lining up with TRBD2. The CDR3 runs to 13 residues. Germline CDR1 reads MNHNY; CDR2 reads SVGAGI (reference sequence). The V segment lost 3 bases and the J segment 6 bases; nucleotides outside the gene matches: 5. This CDR3 is CASSYAGVREQYF. The DNA of the CDR3 is TGTGCCAGCAGTTATGCGGGGGTCCGCGAGCAGTACTTC.

This sequence joins TRBV18 and TRBJ1-2; a possible D gene is TRBD1 (5 bases). This CDR3 spans 14 amino acids. Germline CDR1 reads KGHSH; CDR2 reads LQKENI. V lost 2 bases and J 8 bases, leaving 15 bases between the germline ends. CDR3 nucleotides: TGTGCCAGCTCACCAAAGGGGCACGGGTTAGGCTACACCTTC. Translation gives CASSPKGHGLGYTF.

The chain employs TRBV7-9 and TRBJ1-4; 7 nucleotides align to TRBD1. The CDR3 runs 15 residues. Trimming removed 3 bases from V and 8 bases from J; junction bases left unmatched: 9. Germline CDR1 SEHNR, CDR2 FQNEAQ (reference sequence). The CDR3 DNA is TGTGCCAGCAGCTTCCTTTGGGACAGTATCGAAAAACTGTTTTTT. Amino acid sequence: CASSFLWDSIEKLFF.

This clone was observed a few times. The genes are TRBV18 and TRBJ2-5; the match to TRBD2 covers 8 bases. This CDR3 has 14 residues. With V trimmed by 6 bases and J by 1 base, 4 bases remained unmatched. Germline CDR1 is KGHSH and CDR2 is LQKENI. The CDR3 here is CASSPTSGQETQYF. CDR3 nucleotide sequence: TGTGCCAGCTCTCCAACTAGCGGCCAAGAGACCCAGTACTTC.

This chain joins TRBV28 and TRBJ2-7; 7 nucleotides agree with TRBD1. The J segment lost 0 bases and the V segment lost 6 bases, leaving 5 bases of the junction unmatched. This CDR3 spans 14 amino acids. CDR1 and CDR2 from the germline V gene are MDHEN and SYDVKM. CDR3 residues: CASRTGRSSYEQYF. In DNA, the CDR3 is TGTGCCAGCAGGACAGGGCGAAGCTCCTACGAGCAGTACTTC.

The V gene is TRBV18, the J gene TRBJ2-5; 7 bases line up with TRBD1. V lost 4 bases, J lost 5 bases, and 7 bases stayed unmatched. Germline V lookup: CDR1 KGHSH, CDR2 LQKENI. The CDR3 has 14 residues. The CDR3 region is CASSLNRGKETQYF. The CDR3 DNA sequence: TGTGCCAGCTCACTCAACAGGGGCAAGGAGACCCAGTACTTC. Complete variable domain (other parts from reference TRBV18 and TRBJ2-5): NAGVMQNPRHLVRRRGQEARLRCSPMKGHSHVYWYRQLPEEGLKFMVYLQKENIIDESGMPKERFSAEFPKEGPSILRIQQVVRGDSAAYFCASSLNRGKETQYFGPGTRLLVL.

The gene calls are TRBV23-1 and TRBJ2-3, with 9 nucleotides matching TRBD1. TRBV23-1 is an ORF; its function is uncertain. V was pared by 6 bases and J by 2 bases, with 6 bases of the junction left unmatched. The CDR3 spans 15 residues. The CDR3: CASRYRQGDTDTQYF. CDR3 bases: TGCGCCAGCAGGTACCGACAGGGGGACACAGATACGCAGTATTTT.

This chain joins TRBV6-4 and TRBJ1-1; weak D call: TRBD1 (6 bases). The V gene's germline CDR1 is MRHNA and CDR2 SNTAGT. V was trimmed by 2 bases and J by 10 bases, leaving 11 bases between them. The CDR3 totals 12 residues. Written as DNA, the CDR3 is TGTGCCAGCAGTGACCAACAGGGTCCAGCTTTCTTT. It is translated as CASSDQQGPAFF.